This T cell receptor (beta chain) derives from a study of Ad26.COV2.S vaccination and SARS-CoV-2 variants. Study as a whole: Donor got 5x10^10 or 1x10^11 viral particles of Ad26.COV2.S.

CDR3 size: 13 residues. The ends were cut back, 8 bases at V and 0 bases at J, with 11 bases in the middle. Treatment of the sample: about 20 received Ad26.COV2.S at low or high dose, single or two shots; about 5 received placebo; per-sample allocation not given. Material that was analyzed had been drawn on day 63 after the first vaccine or placebo injection. The repertoire was sequenced with immunoSEQ multiplex PCR; TCRdb's copy has only in-frame clones and lacks some. The sample yields about 350,000 clones, 88% seen once. This specimen was peripheral blood, taken in a trial of Ad26.COV2.S vaccine versus placebo. The receptor was derived from a person aged 18 to 65 who received the Ad26.COV2.S COVID-19 vaccine or a placebo. The J gene is TRBJ2-7, the V gene TRBV12-3 or TRBV12-4; D uncertain. The CDR3 nucleotides are TGTGCCAGCCTCTCGGACCGCTCCTACGAGCAGTACTTC. It yields the protein CASLSDRSYEQYF.